This T cell receptor beta chain was captured by sequencing in a study of shared clonotypes between healthy human individuals. An even split of each subset's genomic DNA across several immunoSEQ plates was performed. Clones were read by immunoSEQ multiplex PCR, and TCRdb kept only the in-frame ones, dropping some. The sample holds 1.6 million or so clones; around 97% are singletons and the top ten take 1% to 1.5%. This CDR3 is 15 amino acids long. CDR1 is SGHRS, CDR2 YFSETQ, per germline. V trimming: 4 bases; J trimming: 4 bases; junction bases outside the gene matches: 10. As to this clone: Its antigen remains unidentified.

Regarding the study as a whole: The study found 4.5% to 5% of naive CD4 clonotypes shared across a handful of donors.

V and J are TRBV5-1 and TRBJ1-2; 7 bases map to TRBD1. The TCR sequence derives from a young man in good health. The sequenced sample consisted of naive CD4+ T cells sorted from blood. Subset given: CD45RA+ positively selected. This CDR3 is CASSPGWDSLYGYTF. CDR3 nucleotide sequence: TGCGCCAGCAGCCCAGGATGGGACAGCCTCTATGGCTACACCTTC.